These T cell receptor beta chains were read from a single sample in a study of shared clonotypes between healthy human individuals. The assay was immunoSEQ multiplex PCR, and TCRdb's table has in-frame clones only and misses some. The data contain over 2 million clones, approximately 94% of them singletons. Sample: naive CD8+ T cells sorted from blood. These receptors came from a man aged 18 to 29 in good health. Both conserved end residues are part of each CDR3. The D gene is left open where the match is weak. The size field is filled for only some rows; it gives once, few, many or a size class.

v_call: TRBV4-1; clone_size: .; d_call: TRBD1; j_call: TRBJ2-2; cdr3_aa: CASSQDERTGLVSGELFF; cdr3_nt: TGCGCCAGCAGCCAAGATGAAAGGACAGGGCTCGTGAGCGGGGAGCTGTTTTTT
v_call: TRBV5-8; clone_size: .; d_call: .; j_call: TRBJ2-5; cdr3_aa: CASSPEGRETQYF; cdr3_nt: TGTGCCAGCAGTCCCGAAGGGCGAGAGACCCAGTACTTC
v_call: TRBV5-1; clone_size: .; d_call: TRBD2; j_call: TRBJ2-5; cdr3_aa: CASSYLEAGGVKTQYF; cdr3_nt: TGCGCCAGCAGCTACCTAGAGGCGGGGGGTGTGAAGACCCAGTACTTC
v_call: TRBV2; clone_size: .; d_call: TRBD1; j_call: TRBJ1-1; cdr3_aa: CASNLRQGALNTEAFF; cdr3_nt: TGTGCCAGCAATCTAAGACAGGGGGCCCTGAACACTGAAGCTTTCTTT
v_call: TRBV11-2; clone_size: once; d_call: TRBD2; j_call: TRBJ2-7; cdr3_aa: CASSLEGGNYEQYF; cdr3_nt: TGTGCCAGCAGCTTGGAGGGAGGGAACTACGAGCAGTACTTC
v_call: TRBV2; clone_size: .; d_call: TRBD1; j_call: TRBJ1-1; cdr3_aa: CASSATGDRGARNTEAFF; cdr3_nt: TGTGCCAGCAGCGCCACCGGTGACAGGGGGGCAAGAAACACTGAAGCTTTCTTT
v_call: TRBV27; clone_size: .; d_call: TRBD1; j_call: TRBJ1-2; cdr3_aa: CASSPSEGQINYGYTF; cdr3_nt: TGTGCCAGCAGCCCTAGTGAGGGACAGATTAACTATGGCTACACCTTC
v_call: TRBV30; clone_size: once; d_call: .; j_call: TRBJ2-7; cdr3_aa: CAYDYHYEQYF; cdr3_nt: TGTGCCTATGACTACCACTACGAGCAGTACTTC
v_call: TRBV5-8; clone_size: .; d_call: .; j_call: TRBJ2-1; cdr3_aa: CASSWEDYNEQFF; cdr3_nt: TGTGCCAGCAGTTGGGAGGACTACAATGAGCAGTTCTTC
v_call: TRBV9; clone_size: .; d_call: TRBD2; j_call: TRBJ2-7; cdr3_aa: CASSISGESSYEQYF; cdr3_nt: TGTGCCAGCAGCATTAGCGGGGAGAGCTCCTACGAGCAGTACTTC
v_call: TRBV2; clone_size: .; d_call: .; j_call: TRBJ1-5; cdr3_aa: CASSGYQSGNQPQHF; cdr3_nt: TGTGCCAGCAGTGGATATCAGAGCGGGAATCAGCCCCAGCATTTT
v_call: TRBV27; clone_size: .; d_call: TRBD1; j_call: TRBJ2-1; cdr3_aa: CASTGDRDNEQFF; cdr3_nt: TGTGCCAGCACCGGGGACAGGGATAATGAGCAGTTCTTC
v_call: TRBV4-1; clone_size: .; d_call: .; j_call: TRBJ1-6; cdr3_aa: CASSYTGGYNSPLHF; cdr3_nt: TGCGCCAGCAGCTATACTGGGGGTTATAATTCACCCCTCCACTTT
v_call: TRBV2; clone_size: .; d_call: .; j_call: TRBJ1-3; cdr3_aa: CASSETEYSGNTIYF; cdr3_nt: TGTGCCAGCAGTGAAACAGAATACTCTGGAAACACCATATATTTT
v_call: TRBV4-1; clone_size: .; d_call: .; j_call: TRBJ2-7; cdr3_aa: CASSQAVFYEQYF; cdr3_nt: TGCGCCAGCAGCCAAGCGGTCTTCTACGAGCAGTACTTC
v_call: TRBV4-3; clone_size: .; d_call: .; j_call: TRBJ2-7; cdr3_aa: CASSQFGTGPYEQYF; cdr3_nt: TGCGCCAGCAGCCAATTCGGGACCGGCCCCTACGAGCAGTACTTC